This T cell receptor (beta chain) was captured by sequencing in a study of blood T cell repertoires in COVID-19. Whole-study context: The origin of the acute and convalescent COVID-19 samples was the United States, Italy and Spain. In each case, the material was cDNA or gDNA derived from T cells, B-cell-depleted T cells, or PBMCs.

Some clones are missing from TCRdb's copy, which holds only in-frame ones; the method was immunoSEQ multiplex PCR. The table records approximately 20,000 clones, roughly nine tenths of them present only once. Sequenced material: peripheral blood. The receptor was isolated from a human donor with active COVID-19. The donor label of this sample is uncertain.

CDR3 DNA: TGTGCCAGCAGTGAAGCCGTTATGAACACTGAAGCTTTCTTT. Its protein is CASSEAVMNTEAFF. The genes are TRBV6-1 and TRBJ1-1; D gene ambiguous. CDR1 is MNHNS, CDR2 SASEGT, per germline. With 0 bases removed from V and 0 bases from J, the gap between germline ends came to 5 bases. There are 14 residues in the CDR3.